What follows are 26 T cell receptor beta chains derived from one specimen sequenced in a study of tissue T cells after allogeneic stem cell transplantation. Produced via immunoSEQ multiplex PCR; TCRdb's table is partial and in-frame only. The table lists several thousand clones, roughly 70% of them singletons, with 5% in the top ten. Enrolled prospectively were adult allogeneic hematopoietic cell transplant recipients whose graft-versus-host disease was steroid-refractory. The material was left colon tissue, obtained at autopsy. Every receptor here comes from a male patient at least 60 years old with steroid-refractory graft-versus-host disease after an allogeneic stem cell transplant. T cells may partly derive from the graft donor.

V gene TRBV6-2 or TRBV6-3 combines with J gene TRBJ2-7; D might be TRBD1 (5 bases). The germline V and J ends were trimmed by 4 bases and 3 bases, with 13 bases remaining between them. Per the germline V gene, CDR1 is MNHEY and CDR2 is SVGEGT. The CDR3 extends over 14 amino acids. CDR3 nucleotides: TGTGCCAGCAGTTTGATAGGGGTTTTCTACGAGCAGTACTTC. Protein: CASSLIGVFYEQYF.

This chain connects TRBV28 to TRBJ1-5; D perhaps matches TRBD1 (5 bases). The CDR3 extends over 14 amino acids. Trimming shortened V by 2 bases and J by 3 bases, and 8 bases separated the two germline ends. In germline, CDR1 is MDHEN, CDR2 SYDVKM. The CDR3 region has the DNA TGTGCCAGCAGTTTAGGGGGGGTCAATCAGCCCCAGCATTTT. Encoded protein: CASSLGGVNQPQHF.

J is TRBJ2-7 and V is TRBV7-2, with D possibly called TRBD1 or TRBD2 (5 bases each). The germline CDR1 and CDR2 sequences are SGHTA and FQGNSA. V shed 5 bases and J shed 1 base, with 12 bases lying between them. The CDR3 runs 14 residues. The CDR3 DNA sequence: TGTGCCAGCAGCCCTAGTTGGGGGTCCTACGAGCAGTACTTC. Its protein product is CASSPSWGSYEQYF. Full variable domain (missing parts from reference TRBV7-2 and TRBJ2-7): GAGVSQSPSNKVTEKGKDVELRCDPISGHTALYWYRQSLGQGLEFLIYFQGNSAPDKSGLPSDRFSAERTGGSVSTLTIQRTQQEDSAVYLCASSPSWGSYEQYFGPGTRLTVT.

This chain connects TRBV27 to TRBJ2-2, with D unclear. CDR1 is MNHEY and CDR2 is SMNVEV in the germline V gene (reference sequence). CDR3 length: 14 amino acids. Trimming stripped 7 bases from V and 1 base from J, with 10 bases between. For the CDR3, the DNA is TGTGCCAGCACCCTACGATTGAACACCGGGGAGCTGTTTTTT. Translating it yields CASTLRLNTGELFF.

The V and J genes are TRBV18 and TRBJ1-4, with D uncertain. Germline V gene data show CDR1 as KGHSH and CDR2 as LQKENI. CDR3 length: 18 residues. The V end was cut by 0 bases, the J end by 6 bases, with 20 bases between. The CDR3 is CASSPPRQGIPLHEKLFF. Here the CDR3 DNA reads TGTGCCAGCTCACCACCACGTCAAGGGATCCCTCTCCATGAAAAACTGTTTTTT. The entire variable domain, with the rest obtained from reference TRBV18 and TRBJ1-4, is as follows: NAGVMQNPRHLVRRRGQEARLRCSPMKGHSHVYWYRQLPEEGLKFMVYLQKENIIDESGMPKERFSAEFPKEGPSILRIQQVVRGDSAAYFCASSPPRQGIPLHEKLFFGSGTQLSVL.

The chain links TRBV9 to TRBJ1-2, with 7 nucleotides matching TRBD1. This CDR3 is 14 amino acids long. CDR1 is SGDLS and CDR2 is YYNGEE in the germline V gene. The V segment lost 0 bases and the J segment 3 bases; nucleotides outside the gene matches: 2. The CDR3 DNA follows: TGTGCCAGCAGCGTAGGGGACAGCTACTATGGCTACACCTTC. It yields the protein CASSVGDSYYGYTF.

V gene TRBV5-6 combines with J gene TRBJ1-2; 7 nucleotides agree with TRBD1. V trimming: 4 bases; J trimming: 6 bases; junction bases outside the gene matches: 12. The CDR3 is 15 residues long. The germline CDR1 and CDR2 sequences are SGHDT and YYEEEE. The CDR3, as DNA: TGTGCCAGCAGCGCATCACTACAGGGGAGGGATGGCTACACCTTC. It translates to CASSASLQGRDGYTF.

The chain carries TRBV5-4 and TRBJ2-1, with 14 bases that match TRBD2. CDR1 and CDR2 from the germline V gene are SGHNT and YYREEE (reference sequence). CDR3 length: 18 residues. Unmatched junction bases numbered 6, after V lost 4 bases and J lost 0 bases. The CDR3 region is CASSRGTSGGHSYNEQFF. The CDR3 DNA sequence: TGTGCCAGCAGCCGCGGGACTAGCGGGGGCCACTCCTACAATGAGCAGTTCTTC.

V is TRBV19 and J is TRBJ1-5, with 7 bases fitting TRBD1. The CDR3 loop spans 14 amino acids. Germline assignment: CDR1 LNHDA and CDR2 SQIVND (reference sequence). V was pared by 8 bases and J by 5 bases, with 9 bases of the junction left unmatched. The CDR3 DNA is TGTGCCAGTTCGAGGGACAGCGGGTATCAGCCCCAGCATTTT. Its translation: CASSRDSGYQPQHF.

This clone was detected only a few times. The V and J genes are TRBV27 and TRBJ1-5; D is undetermined. The CDR3 loop spans 14 amino acids. Germline CDR1 and CDR2: MNHEY and SMNVEV (reference sequence). The germline V and J ends were trimmed by 6 bases and 5 bases, with 14 bases remaining between them. CDR3 sequence (DNA): TGTGCCAGCAGCCCCTTAATCGGGGATCAGCCCCAGCATTTT. It yields the protein CASSPLIGDQPQHF.

The chain uses TRBV19 and TRBJ1-1; D unresolved. From germline, CDR1 is LNHDA and CDR2 SQIVND (reference sequence). The CDR3 contains 15 residues. V lost 7 bases to trimming and J lost 4 bases, with 19 bases between them. The CDR3 DNA reads as TGTGCCAGTATGTCTACACGACGAACTACCACTGAAGCTTTCTTT. It translates to CASMSTRRTTTEAFF.

The chain couples TRBV7-6 to TRBJ2-1; D might be TRBD2 (6 bases). The CDR3 has 15 amino acids. CDR1 is SGHVS, CDR2 FNYEAQ, per germline. Trimming pared 3 bases from V and 7 bases from J, leaving 16 bases between. Here the CDR3 DNA reads TGTGCCAGCAGCTTTGGAGGGGTCGGGGCAAATGAGCAGTTCTTC. This codes for CASSFGGVGANEQFF. Supplemented by reference TRBV7-6 and TRBJ2-1, the full variable domain reads GAGVSQSPRYKVTKRGQDVALRCDPISGHVSLYWYRQALGQGPEFLTYFNYEAQQDKSGLPNDRFSAERPEGSISTLTIQRTEQRDSAMYRCASSFGGVGANEQFFGPGTRLTVL.

This chain links TRBV9 with TRBJ2-1; the match to TRBD2 covers 13 bases. Losses at the gene ends were 4 bases for V and 0 bases for J; bases not matched to a gene: 7. Germline CDR1 reads SGDLS; CDR2 reads YYNGEE. CDR3 length: 18 residues. The CDR3 DNA follows: TGTGCCAGCAGCATGGGACTAGCGGGGACATTCTCCTACAATGAGCAGTTCTTC. It encodes CASSMGLAGTFSYNEQFF. Together with reference TRBV9 and TRBJ2-1, the CDR3 gives the full variable domain: DSGVTQTPKHLITATGQRVTLRCSPRSGDLSVYWYQQSLDQGLQFLIQYYNGEERAKGNILERFSAQQFPDLHSELNLSSLELGDSALYFCASSMGLAGTFSYNEQFFGPGTRLTVL.

This sequence joins TRBV29-1 and TRBJ2-5, with D possibly being TRBD2 (7 bases). Germline V gene data show CDR1 as SQVTM and CDR2 as ANQGSEA. This CDR3 has 15 residues. V was cut by 6 bases and J by 2 bases, with 19 bases left in between. CDR3 in amino acids: CSVLYGGGGQETQYF. Written as DNA, the CDR3 is TGCAGCGTACTTTATGGGGGCGGGGGACAAGAGACCCAGTACTTC.

The chain employs TRBV28 and TRBJ2-7, with TRBD2 identical over 8 bases. J lost 2 bases, V lost 6 bases, and 9 bases had no gene match. The CDR3 is 15 residues long. The germline V gene has CDR1 MDHEN and CDR2 SYDVKM. The CDR3 loop reads CASSLASGPTYEQYF. In DNA form, the CDR3 reads TGTGCCAGCAGCTTAGCTAGCGGGCCTACCTACGAGCAGTACTTC. The full variable domain, its missing parts supplied by reference TRBV28 and TRBJ2-7, is DVKVTQSSRYLVKRTGEKVFLECVQDMDHENMFWYRQDPGLGLRLIYFSYDVKMKEKGDIPEGYSVSREKKERFSLILESASTNQTSMYLCASSLASGPTYEQYFGPGTRLTVT.

The rearrangement joins TRBV12-2 to TRBJ1-1; the D segment call TRBD1 is taken from the table without a DNA check. TRBV12-2 is a documented pseudogene. The length of the CDR3 is 12 residues. The CDR3 loop reads CASRLGSRGAFF. In DNA form, the CDR3 reads TGTGCAAGTCGCTTAGGCAGCAGGGGAGCTTTCTTT.

J is TRBJ2-7 and V is TRBV9, with 9 positions matching TRBD1. Trimming cost V 4 bases and J 5 bases; bases outside gene matches: 7. There are 14 residues in the CDR3. Germline V gene data show CDR1 as SGDLS and CDR2 as YYNGEE. The CDR3 region has the DNA TGTGCCAGCAGCCCCCGACAGGGGGAGCACGAGCAGTACTTC. Encoded protein: CASSPRQGEHEQYF.

The chain combines TRBV7-2 with TRBJ2-7, with TRBD1 matching 8 bases. CDR1 is SGHTA, CDR2 FQGNSA, per germline. J lost 6 bases, V lost 5 bases, and 9 bases had no gene match. This CDR3 region has 14 residues. CDR3 nucleotides: TGTGCCAGCAGCATGGACAGGGAAAGGAGCGAGCAGTACTTC. Translated: CASSMDRERSEQYF.

V gene TRBV28 combines with J gene TRBJ2-3; 15 bases match TRBD2. The V segment lost 5 bases and the J segment 1 base; nucleotides outside the gene matches: 7. From germline, CDR1 is MDHEN and CDR2 SYDVKM. This CDR3 comprises 18 residues. CDR3 sequence reads: CASSRWTSGGAGTDTQYF. CDR3 nucleotides: TGTGCCAGCAGTAGATGGACTAGCGGGGGGGCTGGCACAGATACGCAGTATTTT.

The genes are TRBV6-5 and TRBJ1-5; TRBD1 aligns across 9 bases. Losses at the gene ends were 5 bases for V and 6 bases for J; bases not matched to a gene: 8. Germline V lookup: CDR1 MNHEY, CDR2 SVGAGI. The CDR3 contains 15 residues. In nucleotides, the CDR3 is TGTGCCAGCAGTCCGTCGGACAGGGGAGGTCAGCCCCAGCATTTT. Protein: CASSPSDRGGQPQHF.

The chain uses TRBV5-4 and TRBJ2-3; TRBD2 matches 13 bases. The CDR3 runs to 15 residues. J lost 1 base, V lost 4 bases, and 0 bases had no gene match. In germline, CDR1 is SGHNT, CDR2 YYREEE (reference sequence). The CDR3 reads CASSTSGGGTDTQYF. The CDR3 DNA sequence: TGTGCCAGCAGCACTAGCGGGGGGGGCACAGATACGCAGTATTTT.

This chain joins TRBV28 and TRBJ2-1, with D unresolved. V lost 6 bases to trimming and J lost 4 bases, with 16 bases between them. The CDR3 has 15 residues. CDR1 is MDHEN and CDR2 is SYDVKM in the germline V gene. The CDR3 coding sequence is TGTGCCAGCAGAACTGCCTATACGGGTTACAATGAGCAGTTCTTC. Translated, it gives CASRTAYTGYNEQFF.

CDR3 DNA sequence: TGTGCCAGCAGCCGGACTAGCGGGGGGTTAGGCACAGATACGCAGTATTTT. Translating it yields CASSRTSGGLGTDTQYF. The chain has TRBV5-4 and TRBJ2-3; 14 nucleotides match TRBD2. The germline CDR1 and CDR2 sequences are SGHNT and YYREEE (reference sequence). The V segment lost 4 bases and the J segment 1 base; nucleotides outside the gene matches: 5. The CDR3 loop spans 17 amino acids.

This sequence joins TRBV3-1 (or the pseudogene TRBV3-2) and TRBJ2-7, with D unresolved. The CDR3 runs 13 residues. V gave up 4 bases and J gave up 5 bases, with 12 bases separating them. Germline CDR1 is LGHDT and CDR2 is YNNKEL (reference sequence). CDR3 DNA sequence: TGTGCCAGCAGCCCCCTTTGGTTTCACGAGCAGTACTTC. It yields the protein CASSPLWFHEQYF.

V usage is TRBV7-2 and J usage is TRBJ2-3; maybe TRBD2 (7 bases). This CDR3 contains 15 residues. Germline CDR1 SGHTA, CDR2 FQGNSA. V lost 0 bases and J 4 bases, leaving 11 bases between the germline ends. The CDR3 loop reads CASSLAGGRSDTQYF. CDR3 DNA sequence: TGTGCCAGCAGCTTAGCGGGGGGGCGCTCAGATACGCAGTATTTT.

The chain links TRBV5-1 to TRBJ2-5; 7 bases fit TRBD1. The CDR3 is made up of 13 amino acids. Germline loops: CDR1 SGHRS, CDR2 YFSETQ. V lost 1 base, J lost 5 bases, and 2 bases stayed unmatched. Here the CDR3 DNA reads TGCGCCAGCAGCTTGAACAGGGGTGAGACCCAGTACTTC. This sequence encodes CASSLNRGETQYF.